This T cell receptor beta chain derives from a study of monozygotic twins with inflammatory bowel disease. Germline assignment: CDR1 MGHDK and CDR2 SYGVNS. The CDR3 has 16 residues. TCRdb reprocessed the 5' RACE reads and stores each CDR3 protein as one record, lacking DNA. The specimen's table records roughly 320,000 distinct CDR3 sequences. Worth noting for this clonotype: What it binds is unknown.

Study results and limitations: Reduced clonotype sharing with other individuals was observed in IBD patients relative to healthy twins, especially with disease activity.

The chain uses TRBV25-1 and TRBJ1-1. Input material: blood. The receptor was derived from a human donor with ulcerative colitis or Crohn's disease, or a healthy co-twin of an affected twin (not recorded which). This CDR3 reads CASSESGLGYNTEAFF. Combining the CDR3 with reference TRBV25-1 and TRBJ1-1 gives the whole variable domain EADIYQTPRYLVIGTGKKITLECSQTMGHDKMYWYQQDPGMELHLIHYSYGVNSTEKGDLSSESTVSRIRTEHFPLTLESARPSHTSQYLCASSESGLGYNTEAFFGQGTRLTVV.